This T cell receptor beta chain appears in the sequencing data of a study of human T cells and chemical hapten exposure. Study-wide background: 2% DPC applied to a roughly 2 cm by roughly 2 cm arm area sensitized donors.

Described time point: pre-sensitization, week 0. Treatment noted: therapeutic diphenylcyclopropenone sensitization with weekly scalp DPC. The library gave individual cDNA molecules unique molecular identifiers. Original analysis: Samples contained a median of approximately 100,000 TCRs, with a range of about 23,224 to 700,000. TCRdb re-called the RACE reads with MiXCR, one entry per CDR3 protein. These V and J calls derive from TCRdb rather than the authors' analysis. This repertoire shows over 300,000 distinct CDR3 sequences, around 5.5% found once; its top ten account for 2% to 3%. Study outcomes and limitations: Given that the donors had alopecia, their immune response may differ from that seen in healthy people.

This clonotype was recorded at least ten times. Its cognate antigen is unknown. The junction departs from germline at one end; a sequencing error may be responsible. The specimen was whole blood, collected in connection with sensitization to the hapten diphenylcyclopropenone (DPC). This TCR derives from a woman aged 45-65 years with alopecia areata. Some clones in this sample may be carry-over from other donors' samples.

Written as DNA, the CDR3 is TGTGCCAGCAGCGCGACCGACAGGGGGCTCGTCTTC. This encodes CASSATDRGLVF. The chain employs TRBV9 and TRBJ2-1, with TRBD1 identical over 10 bases. This CDR3 is built from 12 residues. Germline CDR1 is SGDLS and CDR2 is YYNGEE.